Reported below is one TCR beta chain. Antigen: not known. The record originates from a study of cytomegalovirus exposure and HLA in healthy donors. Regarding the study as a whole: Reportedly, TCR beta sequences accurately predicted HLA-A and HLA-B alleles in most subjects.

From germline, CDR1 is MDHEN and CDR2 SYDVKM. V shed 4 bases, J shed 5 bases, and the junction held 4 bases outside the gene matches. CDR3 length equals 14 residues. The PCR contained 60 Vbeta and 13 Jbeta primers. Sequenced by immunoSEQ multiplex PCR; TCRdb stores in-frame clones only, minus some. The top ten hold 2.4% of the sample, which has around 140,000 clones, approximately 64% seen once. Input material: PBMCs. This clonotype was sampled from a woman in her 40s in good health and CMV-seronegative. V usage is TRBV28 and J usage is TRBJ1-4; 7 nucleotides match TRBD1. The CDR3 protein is CASSSPQGNEKLFF. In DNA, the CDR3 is TGTGCCAGCAGTTCACCACAGGGGAATGAAAAACTGTTTTTT.